Below are 18 T cell receptor beta chains sequenced from a single sample in a study of CD8 T cells in Susac syndrome. Reverse transcription of roughly 0.45 to 1 ug RNA was carried out with random hexamers. TCRdb reprocessed the immunoSEQ multiplex PCR reads via MiXCR and lists one record per CDR3 protein. The sample consists of under 200,000 distinct CDR3 sequences, 90% to 95% of them appearing once. Material for sequencing was CD4+ T cells from PBMCs. These receptor sequences come from a human donor with Susac syndrome.

The chain joins TRBV3-1 to TRBJ2-1; D perhaps matches TRBD2 (5 bases). The V gene lost 3 bases and the J gene lost 4 bases, with 10 bases spanning the gap. The CDR3 has 14 amino acids. Per germline, CDR1 LGHDT and CDR2 YNNKEL (reference sequence). The CDR3 DNA reads TGTGCCAGCAGCCATGGGTCGGGATACAATGAGCAGTTCTTC. It yields the protein CASSHGSGYNEQFF.

The rearrangement joins TRBV12-3 or TRBV12-4 to TRBJ1-1, with TRBD1 matching over 8 bases. There are 13 residues in the CDR3. V lost 6 bases, J lost 6 bases, and 6 bases stayed unmatched. CDR3 region: CASSRGRMAEAFF. The CDR3 DNA reads TGTGCCAGCAGCAGGGGGCGAATGGCTGAAGCTTTCTTT.

V usage is TRBV6-1 and J usage is TRBJ2-1, with 9 bases fitting TRBD1. The CDR3 covers 15 residues. Germline CDR1 reads MNHNS; CDR2 reads SASEGT. V gave up 8 bases and J gave up 0 bases; unmatched junction bases: 5. CDR3 amino acids: CASFDRGNSYNEQFF. CDR3 DNA: TGTGCCAGCTTCGACAGGGGGAACTCCTACAATGAGCAGTTCTTC.

V usage is TRBV7-9 and J usage is TRBJ1-2; no reliable D call. V was pared by 1 base and J by 3 bases, with 9 bases between. Germline V gives CDR1 SEHNR, CDR2 FQNEAQ (reference sequence). The CDR3 consists of 14 residues. The CDR3 DNA reads as TGTGCCAGCAGCTTAGGAAATAGTCACTATGGCTACACCTTC. Its translation: CASSLGNSHYGYTF.

The J gene is TRBJ1-1, the V gene TRBV7-9; 8 positions match TRBD1. V lost 4 bases and J lost 6; bases outside the gene matches: 4. From germline, CDR1 is SEHNR and CDR2 FQNEAQ (reference sequence). This CDR3 is built from 13 residues. CDR3 sequence reads: CASSWDRWAEAFF. As DNA, the CDR3 is TGTGCCAGCAGCTGGGACAGGTGGGCTGAAGCTTTCTTT.

The V call is TRBV25-1, the J call TRBJ1-6; 7 nucleotides align to TRBD1. Germline loops: CDR1 MGHDK, CDR2 SYGVNS. This CDR3 is 14 amino acids long. Trimming took 4 bases from V and 7 from J; bases not matched to a gene: 4. The chain's CDR3 is CASSAQGVNSPLHF. The CDR3 region has the DNA TGTGCCAGCAGTGCTCAGGGGGTGAATTCACCCCTCCACTTT.

This chain connects TRBV5-1 to TRBJ2-1, with 10 bases identical to TRBD2. The V gene's germline CDR1 is SGHRS and CDR2 YFSETQ. The CDR3 is 14 residues long. J lost 6 bases, V lost 0 bases, and 0 bases had no gene match. The CDR3 region is CASSLGTSGNEQFF. CDR3 in DNA: TGCGCCAGCAGCTTGGGGACTAGCGGCAATGAGCAGTTCTTC.

The CDR3 here is CAISSGQPANSPLHF. CDR3 nucleotide sequence: TGTGCCATCAGTTCCGGACAGCCGGCCAATTCACCCCTCCACTTT. The chain has TRBV10-3 and TRBJ1-6; tentative D call: TRBD1 (6 bases). Germline CDR1 reads ENHRY; CDR2 reads SYGVKD. Deletions cut 5 bases from V and 7 bases from J, with 15 bases between. This CDR3 has 15 residues.

The rearrangement joins TRBV19 to TRBJ1-5; D remains unclear. CDR1 and CDR2 (germline): LNHDA, SQIVND (reference sequence). CDR3 length equals 14 residues. The V and J ends lost 3 bases and 5 bases respectively, with 11 bases between them. Here the CDR3 DNA reads TGTGCCAGTAGTATTCGTCCCAAGGATCAGCCCCAGCATTTT. Amino acids: CASSIRPKDQPQHF.

This chain connects TRBV20-1 to TRBJ1-1, with D possibly being TRBD1 (6 bases). The CDR3 contains 13 residues. Per germline, CDR1 DFQATT and CDR2 SNEGSKA (reference sequence). The V gene lost 2 bases and the J gene lost 3 bases, with 10 bases spanning the gap. The CDR3 here is CSARQSGDTEAFF. Written as DNA, the CDR3 is TGCAGTGCTAGACAGTCAGGGGACACTGAAGCTTTCTTT.

The chain has TRBV20-1 and TRBJ1-1; TRBD1 aligns across 7 bases. The ends lost 3 bases at V and 1 base at J; junction bases unmatched: 2. CDR1 and CDR2 (germline): DFQATT, SNEGSKA (reference sequence). CDR3 length equals 13 residues. The CDR3 sequence is CSASPGGNTEAFF. Written as DNA, the CDR3 is TGCAGTGCTAGCCCAGGGGGGAACACTGAAGCTTTCTTT.

V is TRBV6-6 and J is TRBJ1-2; 7 bases are shared with TRBD1. The CDR3 runs to 12 residues. The junction had 2 bases not matched to a gene; V was cut back by 7 bases and J by 3 bases. Germline loops: CDR1 MNHNY, CDR2 SVGAGI (reference sequence). CDR3 coding DNA: TGTGCCAGCAACGACAGGGACTATGGCTACACCTTC. This encodes CASNDRDYGYTF.

The chain couples TRBV3-1 to TRBJ1-2, with 7 bases matching TRBD1. The V gene's germline CDR1 is LGHDT and CDR2 YNNKEL (reference sequence). The CDR3 length is 16 residues. V shed 4 bases, J shed 8 bases, and the junction held 16 bases outside the gene matches. CDR3 in amino acids: CASSPTAAGGGLGYTF. In DNA form, the CDR3 reads TGTGCCAGCAGCCCGACTGCCGCAGGGGGTGGGCTAGGCTACACCTTC.

The CDR3 DNA sequence: TGCGCCAGCAGCCGCGACGGTTACCTCTCTGGGGCCAACGTCCTGACTTTC. Translating gives CASSRDGYLSGANVLTF. The chain couples TRBV4-3 to TRBJ2-6, with unresolved D. Trimming removed 4 bases from V and 0 bases from J, with 13 bases in between. This CDR3 is 17 amino acids long. CDR1 and CDR2 from the germline V gene are LGHNA and YSLEER.

The V gene is TRBV3-1, the J gene TRBJ2-5; D gene ambiguous. CDR3 length equals 12 residues. The germline CDR1 and CDR2 sequences are LGHDT and YNNKEL (reference sequence). V was cut by 4 bases and J by 4 bases, with 7 bases left in between. CDR3 coding DNA: TGTGCCAGCAGCCGCTCCCTAGAGACCCAGTACTTC. Residues: CASSRSLETQYF.

The chain is built from TRBV2 and TRBJ2-3; 7 bases agree with TRBD1. J lost 5 bases, V lost 4 bases, and 6 bases had no gene match. The CDR3 length is 14 residues. CDR1 is SNHLY and CDR2 is FYNNEI in the germline V gene. This CDR3 is CASSAKGGVDTQYF. The CDR3, as DNA: TGTGCCAGCAGTGCTAAAGGGGGCGTAGATACGCAGTATTTT.

The chain uses TRBV27 and TRBJ2-3; 7 nucleotides align to TRBD1. CDR3 size: 18 residues. V was clipped by 0 bases and J by 3 bases; unmatched bases: 12. Germline V gene sequence: CDR1 MNHEY, CDR2 SMNVEV (reference sequence). The CDR3 protein is CASSLSRRPSRGTDTQYF. CDR3 nucleotides: TGTGCCAGCAGTTTATCGAGAAGGCCTAGCAGGGGGACAGATACGCAGTATTTT.

The chain links TRBV25-1 to TRBJ2-2; D is perhaps TRBD1 (5 bases). The CDR3 is 15 residues long. Germline V gives CDR1 MGHDK, CDR2 SYGVNS. The V gene lost 5 bases and the J gene lost 2 bases, with 12 bases spanning the gap. The CDR3 spells CASSNRQFNTGELFF. CDR3 DNA sequence: TGTGCCAGCAGTAATCGACAGTTTAACACCGGGGAGCTGTTTTTT.